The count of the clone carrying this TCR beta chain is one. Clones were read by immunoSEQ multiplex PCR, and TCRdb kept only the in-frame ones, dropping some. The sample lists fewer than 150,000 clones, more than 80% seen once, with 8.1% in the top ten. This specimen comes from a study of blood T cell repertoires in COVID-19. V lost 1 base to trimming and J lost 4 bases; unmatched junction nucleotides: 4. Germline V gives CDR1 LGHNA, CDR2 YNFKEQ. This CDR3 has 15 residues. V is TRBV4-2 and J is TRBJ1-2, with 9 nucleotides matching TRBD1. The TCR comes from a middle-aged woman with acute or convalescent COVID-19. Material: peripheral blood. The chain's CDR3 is CASSQGDRVGYGYTF. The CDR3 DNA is TGTGCCAGCAGCCAAGGGGACAGGGTGGGCTATGGCTACACCTTC.